The 17 T cell receptor beta chains presented below share a single source sample, sequenced in a study of control samples from healthy donors and cancer patients. TCRdb's copy holds only in-frame clones and misses some; the assay was immunoSEQ multiplex PCR. The sample includes roughly 92,000 clones, more than 85% seen only once; the top ten take 1.3%. The sample taken for sequencing was blood. The source of these receptors is a woman between 50 and 59 years old in good health.

V is TRBV11-2 and J is TRBJ1-2, with D tentatively TRBD1 (5 bases). The CDR3 contains 15 residues. V lost 5 bases and J 6 bases, leaving 19 bases between the germline ends. CDR1 and CDR2 (germline): SGHAT, FQNNGV. The CDR3 sequence: CASSPDPGALDGYTF. CDR3 DNA sequence: TGTGCCAGCAGCCCCGATCCTGGGGCCCTCGATGGCTACACCTTC.

V gene TRBV15 combines with J gene TRBJ2-1; TRBD2 is a possible D gene (6 bases). V was pared by 5 bases and J by 6 bases, with 17 bases between. Germline V lookup: CDR1 LNHNV, CDR2 YYDKDF (reference sequence). This CDR3 has 15 residues. Here the CDR3 reads CATSPGLHSGNEQFF. The CDR3, as DNA: TGTGCCACCAGCCCCGGCCTTCATAGCGGCAATGAGCAGTTCTTC.

The rearrangement links TRBV5-1 to TRBJ1-1; D might be TRBD1 (6 bases). The CDR3 extends over 13 amino acids. CDR1 SGHRS and CDR2 YFSETQ come from the germline V gene. Trimming stripped 3 bases from V and 4 bases from J, with 10 bases between. In DNA, the CDR3 is TGCGCCAGCAGCTCCCAGGGGACCACTGAAGCTTTCTTT. It encodes CASSSQGTTEAFF. Supplemented by reference TRBV5-1 and TRBJ1-1, the full variable domain reads KAGVTQTPRYLIKTRGQQVTLSCSPISGHRSVSWYQQTPGQGLQFLFEYFSETQRNKGNFPGRFSGRQFSNSRSEMNVSTLELGDSALYLCASSSQGTTEAFFGQGTRLTVV.

The J gene is TRBJ1-1, the V gene TRBV7-6; 7 nucleotides match TRBD1. This CDR3 contains 15 residues. The germline V gene encodes CDR1 SGHVS and CDR2 FNYEAQ. V lost 5 bases to trimming and J lost 0 bases; unmatched junction nucleotides: 6. In DNA form, the CDR3 reads TGTGCCAGCAGCCCCACCGGGACAGTGAACACTGAAGCTTTCTTT. Encoded protein: CASSPTGTVNTEAFF.

Only one count was recorded for this clone. The J gene is TRBJ1-3, the V gene TRBV19; a possible D gene is TRBD1 (6 bases). CDR3 length equals 15 residues. Germline V gene lookup returns CDR1 LNHDA and CDR2 SQIVND (reference sequence). Trimming left V 6 bases short and J 1 base short, with 13 bases between. The CDR3 DNA sequence: TGTGCCAGTAGCGCACAGGGAGCTTCTGGAAACACCATATATTTT. This encodes CASSAQGASGNTIYF.

The gene calls are TRBV7-8 and TRBJ1-2; D unresolved. The CDR3 runs to 14 residues. CDR1 and CDR2 (germline): SGHVS, FQNEAQ. V was shortened by 1 base and J by 4 bases, with 10 bases between the two germline ends. CDR3 sequence: CASSLVNSGYGYTF. In DNA, the CDR3 is TGTGCCAGCAGCTTAGTTAATTCAGGCTATGGCTACACCTTC.

This clone was counted a few times. The J gene is TRBJ2-1, the V gene TRBV18; D is unclear. Germline CDR1 KGHSH, CDR2 LQKENI. The CDR3 runs to 14 residues. V was trimmed by 3 bases and J by 9 bases, leaving 15 bases between them. For the CDR3, the DNA is TGTGCCAGCTCACCCTACGGACGCTCGGGTGAGCAGTTCTTC. Translating it yields CASSPYGRSGEQFF.

The chain couples TRBV10-3 to TRBJ2-5; D gene uncertain. Germline assignment: CDR1 ENHRY and CDR2 SYGVKD. CDR3 length: 14 amino acids. Trimming removed 4 bases from V and 2 bases from J, with 11 bases in between. CDR3: CAISVGQKQETQYF. The CDR3 region has the DNA TGTGCCATCAGTGTAGGGCAGAAGCAAGAGACCCAGTACTTC.

This chain connects TRBV19 to TRBJ2-3; 8 nucleotides agree with TRBD1. This CDR3 is built from 16 residues. With 4 bases clipped from V and 3 bases from J, the junction kept 9 bases outside the gene matches. The V gene's germline CDR1 is LNHDA and CDR2 SQIVND (reference sequence). The CDR3 coding sequence is TGTGCCAGTAGTACTTCCCGGGACAGGAGGACAGATACGCAGTATTTT. As protein: CASSTSRDRRTDTQYF.

This chain connects TRBV6-5 to TRBJ1-2; D ambiguous. V was pared by 7 bases and J by 4 bases, with 10 bases between. Germline V CDR1 and CDR2: MNHEY, SVGAGI. The CDR3 totals 12 residues. CDR3 coding DNA: TGTGCCAGCAACCAAATAGGCTATGGCTACACCTTC. This sequence encodes CASNQIGYGYTF.

J is TRBJ2-7 and V is TRBV6-6; D may correspond to TRBD1 or TRBD2 (5 bases each). The CDR3 is made up of 13 amino acids. V lost 2 bases, J lost 2 bases, and 7 bases lay in between. Per germline, CDR1 MNHNY and CDR2 SVGAGI (reference sequence). For the CDR3, the DNA is TGTGCCAGCAGTTACAGGGGAGCCTACGAGCAGTACTTC. Its protein product is CASSYRGAYEQYF.

The V and J genes are TRBV28 and TRBJ1-4; D is unclear. V was pared by 3 bases and J by 0 bases, with 8 bases between. The CDR3 loop spans 15 amino acids. Germline assignment: CDR1 MDHEN and CDR2 SYDVKM. The CDR3 loop is CASSLSGATNEKLFF. The CDR3, as DNA: TGTGCCAGCAGTTTGTCGGGCGCAACTAATGAAAAACTGTTTTTT.

J is TRBJ1-1 and V is TRBV28; D is undetermined. CDR1 is MDHEN, CDR2 SYDVKM, per germline. V lost 8 bases to trimming and J lost 0 bases, with 4 bases between them. CDR3 length: 11 residues. CDR3 amino acids: CASGLNTEAFF. The CDR3 DNA follows: TGTGCCAGCGGACTGAACACTGAAGCTTTCTTT.

CDR3 sequence reads: CATSRGDRGHFQETQYF. The CDR3 DNA reads TGTGCCACCAGCAGAGGGGACAGGGGGCACTTCCAAGAGACCCAGTACTTC. The V and J genes are TRBV15 and TRBJ2-5, with 12 bases fitting TRBD1. Losses at the gene ends were 1 base for V and 1 base for J; bases not matched to a gene: 4. Germline CDR1 and CDR2: LNHNV and YYDKDF (reference sequence). This CDR3 has 17 amino acids.

V is TRBV6-5 and J is TRBJ2-3, with D unclear. This CDR3 region has 16 residues. Between the trimmed V and J ends, which lost 4 bases and 0 bases, there was a span of 14 bases. The germline V gene has CDR1 MNHEY and CDR2 SVGAGI. The DNA for the CDR3 is TGTGCCAGCAGTTTACGACTCGACCTTAGCACAGATACGCAGTATTTT. This encodes CASSLRLDLSTDTQYF.

This chain links TRBV7-3 with TRBJ2-3, with D unclear. The CDR3 has 13 residues. Germline V CDR1 and CDR2: SGHTA, FQGTGA. V lost 5 bases to trimming and J lost 6 bases, with 12 bases between them. This CDR3 is CASSPNPWDTQYF. The CDR3 DNA sequence: TGTGCCAGCAGCCCTAACCCTTGGGATACGCAGTATTTT.

This chain links TRBV28 with TRBJ1-2, with D possibly TRBD1 on 6 matching bases. CDR3 size: 15 residues. V gave up 10 bases and J gave up 0 bases, with 18 bases separating them. Per the germline V gene, CDR1 is MDHEN and CDR2 is SYDVKM. The DNA of the CDR3 is TGTGCCACCTTACCCAACAGGGTTTCTAACTATGGCTACACCTTC. Protein: CATLPNRVSNYGYTF.